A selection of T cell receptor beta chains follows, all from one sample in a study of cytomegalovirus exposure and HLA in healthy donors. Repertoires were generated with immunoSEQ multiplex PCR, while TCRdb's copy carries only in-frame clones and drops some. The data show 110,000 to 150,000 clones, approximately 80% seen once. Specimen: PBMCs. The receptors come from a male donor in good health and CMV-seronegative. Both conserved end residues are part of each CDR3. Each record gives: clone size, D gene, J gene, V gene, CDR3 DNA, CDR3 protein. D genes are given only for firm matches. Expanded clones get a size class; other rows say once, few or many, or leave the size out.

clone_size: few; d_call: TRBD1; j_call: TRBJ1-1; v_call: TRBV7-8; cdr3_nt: TGTGCCAGCAGCTTAGCGCAGGGGGCAGCTGAAGCTTTCTTT; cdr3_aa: CASSLAQGAAEAFF
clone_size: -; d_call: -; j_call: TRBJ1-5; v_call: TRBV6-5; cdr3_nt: TGTGCCAGCAGTTACTCGTGGGGGGACAATCAGCCCCAGCATTTT; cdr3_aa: CASSYSWGDNQPQHF
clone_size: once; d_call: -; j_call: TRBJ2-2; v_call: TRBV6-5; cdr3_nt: TGTGCCAGCAGTTACTCGGGCAGGGTCCGCACCGGGGAGCTGTTTTTT; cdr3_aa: CASSYSGRVRTGELFF
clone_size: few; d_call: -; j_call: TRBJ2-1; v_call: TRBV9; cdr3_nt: TGTGCCAGCAGCGTTAGGCAGAGCGACAATGAGCAGTTCTTC; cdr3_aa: CASSVRQSDNEQFF
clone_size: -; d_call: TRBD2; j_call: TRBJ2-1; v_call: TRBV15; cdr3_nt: TGTGCCACCAGCCGCTCGACTAGCGGCTACAATGAGCAGTTCTTC; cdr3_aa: CATSRSTSGYNEQFF
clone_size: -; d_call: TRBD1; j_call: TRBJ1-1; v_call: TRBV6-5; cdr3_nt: TGTGCCAGCAGTTCACGGACAGGGAAGGGCACTGAAGCTTTCTTT; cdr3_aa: CASSSRTGKGTEAFF
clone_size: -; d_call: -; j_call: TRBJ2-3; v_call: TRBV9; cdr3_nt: TGTGCCAGCAGCGCGGACTTTGCGGGCCTCACAGATACGCAGTATTTT; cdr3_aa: CASSADFAGLTDTQYF
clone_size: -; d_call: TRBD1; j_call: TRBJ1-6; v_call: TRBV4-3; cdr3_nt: TGCGCCAGCAGCCAAGACAGGGGGCAACCCCTCCACTTT; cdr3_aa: CASSQDRGQPLHF
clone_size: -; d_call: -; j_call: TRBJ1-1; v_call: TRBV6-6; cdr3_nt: TGTGCCAGCACCCCGGGTGTGAACACTGAAGCTTTCTTT; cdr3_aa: CASTPGVNTEAFF
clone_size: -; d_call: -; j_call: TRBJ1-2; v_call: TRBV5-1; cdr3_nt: TGCGCCAGCAGCCCGGGGACACCCGAGAGCTACACCTTC; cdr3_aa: CASSPGTPESYTF
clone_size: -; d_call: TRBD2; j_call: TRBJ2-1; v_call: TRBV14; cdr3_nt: TGTGCCAGCAGCCGCTTGGGACTAGCCTATGAGCAGTTCTTC; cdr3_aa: CASSRLGLAYEQFF
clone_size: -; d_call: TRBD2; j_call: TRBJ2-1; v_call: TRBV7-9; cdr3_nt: TGTGCCAGCGGGGGGGAGTACCACAATGAGCAGTTCTTC; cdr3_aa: CASGGEYHNEQFF
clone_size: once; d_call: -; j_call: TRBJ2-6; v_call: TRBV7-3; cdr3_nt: TGTGCCAGCAGCCCCCGAACAGGTGCCTCTGGGGCCAACGTCCTGACTTTC; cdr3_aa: CASSPRTGASGANVLTF
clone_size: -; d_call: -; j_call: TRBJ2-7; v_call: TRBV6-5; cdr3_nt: -; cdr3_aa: CASSYYTFGYEQYF